This TCR beta chain comes out of a study of graft-versus-host responses after intestinal transplantation. Whole-study context: Anti-thymocyte globulin served as induction for all recipients, who then took tacrolimus and steroids for about 3 years. Findings and limits, study-wide: Analysis identified GvH clones in recipient marrow, with some appearing first in ileum or blood. High graft-versus-host to host-versus-graft T cell clonal ratios marked allografts of patients with graft-donor macrochimerism.

Notes on this clone: What it binds is not known.

Here immunoSEQ multiplex PCR was the method, and the copy in TCRdb shows in-frame clones only, minus some. The sample records around 90,000 clones, just under 95% being singletons. The CDR3 has 15 residues. CDR1 and CDR2 from the germline V gene are SGHRS and YFSETQ. Trimming took 8 bases from V and 0 from J, leaving 14 bases between them. The chain recombines TRBV5-1 with TRBJ2-2, with D perhaps TRBD1 or TRBD2 (5 bases each). Specimen: unstimulated CD4+ T cells sorted from spleen or lymph node cells, collected before intestinal transplant. The origin of this receptor is a human donor who received an intestinal transplant. The chain's CDR3 is CASNPRDPNTGELFF. CDR3 nucleotide sequence: TGCGCCAGTAACCCACGGGACCCGAACACCGGGGAGCTGTTTTTT.